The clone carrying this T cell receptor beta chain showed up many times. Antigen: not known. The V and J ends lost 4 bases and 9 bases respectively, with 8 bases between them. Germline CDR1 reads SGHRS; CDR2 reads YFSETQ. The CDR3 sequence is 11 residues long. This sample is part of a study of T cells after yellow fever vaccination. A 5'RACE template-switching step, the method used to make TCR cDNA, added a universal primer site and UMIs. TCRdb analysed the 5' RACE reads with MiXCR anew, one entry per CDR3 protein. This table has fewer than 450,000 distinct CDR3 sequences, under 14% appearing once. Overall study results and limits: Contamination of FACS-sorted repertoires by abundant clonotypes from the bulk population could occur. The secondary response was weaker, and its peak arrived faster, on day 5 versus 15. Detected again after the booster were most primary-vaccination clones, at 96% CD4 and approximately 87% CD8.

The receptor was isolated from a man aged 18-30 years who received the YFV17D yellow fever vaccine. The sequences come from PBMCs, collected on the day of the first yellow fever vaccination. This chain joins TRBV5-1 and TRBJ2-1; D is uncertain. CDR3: CASSDWGEQFF. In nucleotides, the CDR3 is TGCGCCAGCAGCGACTGGGGTGAGCAGTTCTTC.